This T cell receptor (beta chain) stems from a study of blood T cell repertoires in COVID-19. Study-level background: Donors in the United States, Italy and Spain gave samples during acute or convalescent COVID-19.

This CDR3 is 12 amino acids long. Germline V gene sequence: CDR1 SGHTA, CDR2 FQGTGA. Between the trimmed V and J ends, which lost 5 bases and 9 bases, there was a span of 11 bases. Recruits, aged about 18 to 100 years, lived in roughly 22 US areas. Libraries were prepared by immunoSEQ multiplex PCR; TCRdb keeps only in-frame clonotypes and omits some of them. The sample lists roughly 250,000 clones; around 87% were seen once. The receptor's source is a woman aged 40 to 50 with acute COVID-19. J is TRBJ2-1 and V is TRBV7-3; D is possibly TRBD1 (6 bases). Sequenced sample: PBMCs or T cells enriched from blood (not recorded which). CDR3 sequence: CASSVDRSEQFF. CDR3 nucleotide sequence: TGTGCCAGCAGCGTAGACAGGTCTGAGCAGTTCTTC.